The rows below give T cell receptor beta chains drawn from one sample of a study of OX40 agonist ivuxolimab in advanced cancers. Profiling relied on immunoSEQ multiplex PCR, and the TCRdb table lists in-frame clones only, not all of them. The sample has roughly 9,800 clones, roughly two thirds seen once. Source: CD4+ or CD8+ T cells sorted from blood, taken in a trial of the OX40 agonist ivuxolimab. Every receptor here comes from an adult with an advanced solid tumor such as melanoma, head and neck, liver or kidney cancer. Both conserved end residues are trimmed from each CDR3.

v_gene	len	j_gene	CDR3aa
TRBV27	13	TRBJ1-5	ASSLGGAINQPQH
TRBV9	13	TRBJ2-1	ASSVEQGVAHEQF
TRBV9	12	TRBJ2-3	ASSGGLPLDTQY
TRBV6-5	14	TRBJ1-3	ASSSWTRISGNTIY
TRBV6-9	13	TRBJ1-5	ASSYGRGFRQPQH
TRBV30	12	TRBJ1-1	AWTLGQGYTEAF
TRBV28	13	TRBJ2-5	ASSPPTGEGETQY
TRBV7-9	13	TRBJ1-2	ASSYDARTTYGYT
TRBV4-1	11	TRBJ2-3	ASSQELPDTQY
TRBV11-2	15	TRBJ1-1	ASSLGWGPVGNTEAF